Listed here are 3 T cell receptor beta chains from one sample, sequenced in a study of cytomegalovirus exposure and HLA in healthy donors. It was with 60 Vbeta and 13 Jbeta primers that the PCR ran. Profiled with immunoSEQ multiplex PCR; TCRdb holds only in-frame clones, not every one. The sample holds about 130,000 clones. What was sequenced was PBMCs. The receptors stem from a man aged 35 to 55 in good health and CMV-seronegative.

The rearrangement joins TRBV6-6 to TRBJ1-2; 7 bases fit TRBD1. Germline CDR1 is MNHNY and CDR2 is SVGAGI (reference sequence). The CDR3 loop spans 16 amino acids. V gave up 2 bases and J gave up 2 bases; unmatched junction bases: 8. The CDR3 sequence is CASSYLQGGWNYGYTF. CDR3 nucleotides: TGTGCCAGCAGTTACCTCCAAGGGGGCTGGAACTATGGCTACACCTTC.

J is TRBJ2-1 and V is TRBV5-1; D possibly corresponds to TRBD2 (5 bases). V lost 0 bases, J lost 0 bases, and 7 bases lay in between. The CDR3 length is 15 residues. Germline V gene sequence: CDR1 SGHRS, CDR2 YFSETQ. The CDR3 region is CASSLAAGSYNEQFF. The CDR3 DNA sequence: TGCGCCAGCAGCTTGGCGGCGGGCTCCTACAATGAGCAGTTCTTC.

V and J are TRBV19 and TRBJ1-5; no definite D call. V dropped 4 bases and J dropped 7 bases, with 11 bases sitting between them. CDR1 LNHDA and CDR2 SQIVND come from the germline V gene (reference sequence). CDR3 length: 13 residues. The CDR3 nucleotides are TGTGCCAGTAGTACCTCCGCGGGGCAGCCCCAGCATTTT. Translating gives CASSTSAGQPQHF.